The rows below give T cell receptor beta chains drawn from one sample of a study of T cells after posttransplantation cyclophosphamide. Data came from immunoSEQ multiplex PCR; TCRdb stores just in-frame clones and leaves some out. The sample lists some 9,700 clones, approximately 82% occurring once. The sequencing here drew on PBMCs, taken roughly 250 weeks after a stem cell transplant with posttransplant cyclophosphamide. All receptors derive from a female patient in her forties who received an allogeneic stem cell transplant from a related donor, was CMV-positive, and had no GVHD. The graft donor may have given rise to some T cells. The CDR3 runs from the conserved cysteine through the conserved F or W. The order of the fields is D gene, J gene, V gene, clone size, CDR3 protein, CDR3 DNA. A D gene is named only where the DNA matches it firmly. Not every row has a clone size; where given, it reads once, few, many or a size class.

>.|TRBJ2-2|TRBV6-5|few
CASSSGTSGELFF
TGTGCCAGCAGTTCGGGAACCTCCGGGGAGCTGTTTTTT
>TRBD1|TRBJ1-1|TRBV30|.
CAWSGPGGFRGMNTEAFF
TGTGCCTGGAGTGGACCAGGGGGCTTTCGGGGCATGAACACTGAAGCTTTCTTT
>TRBD1|TRBJ1-2|TRBV28|.
CASTAQGGYGYTF
TGTGCCAGCACCGCACAGGGGGGGTATGGCTACACCTTC
>.|TRBJ1-3|TRBV9|.
CASSVGIGAHSGNTIYF
TGTGCCAGCAGCGTAGGAATAGGGGCCCACTCTGGAAACACCATATATTTT
>TRBD1|TRBJ2-7|TRBV19|.
CAGRQGAGPYEQYF
TGTGCCGGAAGACAGGGGGCTGGCCCCTACGAGCAGTACTTC
>.|TRBJ1-2|TRBV4-3|.
CASSQVGTPNYGYTF
TGCGCCAGCAGCCAAGTTGGGACACCTAACTATGGCTACACCTTC
>TRBD2|TRBJ2-3|TRBV6-4|once
CASSSTSGAPDTQYF
TGTGCCAGCAGTTCTACTAGCGGGGCGCCGGATACGCAGTATTTT
>.|TRBJ2-7|TRBV4-3|.
CASSQDELQGGVYEQYF
TGCGCCAGCAGCCAAGATGAGCTACAGGGGGGGGTCTACGAGCAGTACTTC
>.|TRBJ1-2|TRBV28|.
CASSFSGEYYGYTF
TGTGCCAGCAGTTTTTCGGGGGAATACTATGGCTACACCTTC
>.|TRBJ1-5|TRBV2|.
CASSDTRLSGQHF
TGTGCCAGCAGTGATACTCGGTTGTCCGGCCAGCATTTT
>TRBD1|TRBJ2-3|TRBV18|.
CASSPGTGGTDTQYF
TGTGCCAGCTCACCGGGGACAGGGGGAACAGATACGCAGTATTTT
>.|TRBJ2-7|TRBV7-9|few
CASSSPLRQEQYF
TGTGCCAGCAGCTCGCCCTTGAGACAGGAGCAGTACTTC
>TRBD1|TRBJ2-7|TRBV7-2|.
CASSALDRAYEQYF
TGTGCCAGCAGCGCTTTAGACAGGGCGTACGAGCAGTACTTC
>TRBD1|TRBJ1-1|TRBV29-1|once
CSVQDRKNTEAFF
TGCAGCGTACAGGACAGGAAGAACACTGAAGCTTTCTTT
>TRBD1|TRBJ2-1|TRBV6-5|.
CASSPGTVYNEQFF
TGTGCCAGCAGCCCCGGGACAGTTTACAATGAGCAGTTCTTC
>TRBD2|TRBJ2-3|TRBV9|.
CASSVELAGGTDTQYF
TGTGCCAGCAGCGTAGAACTAGCGGGGGGCACAGATACGCAGTATTTT
>TRBD2|TRBJ2-5|TRBV7-2|.
CASSYGLAKTQYF
TGTGCCAGCAGCTACGGACTAGCAAAGACCCAGTACTTC
>TRBD1|TRBJ1-5|TRBV5-1|.
CASSPTGDSNQPQHF
TGCGCCAGCAGCCCGACAGGGGATAGCAATCAGCCCCAGCATTTT
>.|TRBJ1-4|TRBV11-2|.
CASSSGTPVREKLFF
TGTGCCAGCAGCTCAGGGACTCCAGTAAGGGAAAAACTGTTTTTT
>TRBD2|TRBJ2-1|TRBV18|once
CASSPKTGGDEQFF
TGTGCCAGCTCACCAAAGACGGGGGGGGATGAGCAGTTCTTC
>TRBD1|TRBJ2-5|TRBV11-2|.
CASSTRQGTTFQETQYF
TGTGCCAGCAGCACGCGACAGGGTACCACTTTTCAAGAGACCCAGTACTTC
>.|TRBJ1-1|TRBV6-5|once
CASSPGALNTEAFF
TGTGCCAGCAGCCCTGGGGCCTTGAACACTGAAGCTTTCTTT
>.|TRBJ2-7|TRBV28|.
CASSRTGDFYEQYF
TGTGCCAGCAGTAGAACAGGAGATTTCTACGAGCAGTACTTC
>.|TRBJ2-7|TRBV7-2|.
CASTPGGSSYEQYF
TGTGCCAGCACCCCCGGCGGTAGCTCCTACGAGCAGTACTTC